Listed below are T cell receptor beta chains from one sample, sequenced in a study of blood T cell repertoires in COVID-19. Measured with immunoSEQ multiplex PCR; TCRdb has only the in-frame clones, and not every one. The sample holds 400,000 to 550,000 clones, about 85% seen once. The sample consisted of PBMCs or T cells enriched from blood (not recorded which). These receptors originate from a woman aged 18-29 years with acute COVID-19. Both conserved end residues are part of each CDR3. The order of the fields is V gene, CDR3 length, clone size, CDR3 protein. Some rows have no size entry. The others give once, few or many, or a class for an expanded clone.

>TRBV11-2|15|NA
CASSGQPFSGNTIYF
>TRBV10-1|13|NA
CASSESRLATQYF
>TRBV5-1|15|NA
CASGGLAGVTDTQYF
>TRBV5-1|17|NA
CASSSWTSGERGETQYF
>TRBV27|15|NA
CASRPRGQHGNTIYF
>TRBV11-2|15|NA
CASSFSDGLFREQYF
>TRBV7-9|14|NA
CASEETLGYTEAFF
>TRBV2|15|NA
CASIEQGARNSPLHF
>TRBV4-3|16|NA
CASSQGLVRSGNTIYF
>TRBV10-3|13|NA
CAISPGANYGNTF
>TRBV6-2/TRBV6-3|12|NA
CASSYAAKTQYF
>TRBV25-1|18|NA
CASSESRQGISYNSPLHF
>TRBV20-1|14|NA
CSASGSSSYNEQFF
>TRBV7-3|14|once
CASSSTGGDTEAFF
>TRBV7-9|15|NA
CASSHLTVSNTEAFF
>TRBV7-3|15|NA
CASSLSGGAGETQYF
>TRBV28|13|NA
CASSKTENYGYTF
>TRBV13|14|NA
CASSLGDRDSEQYF
>TRBV28|16|NA
CASTQPGLTSGNTIYF
>TRBV11-2|15|NA
CASSLEGTGGRDQYF
>TRBV13|14|NA
CASSFGTGSTEAFF
>TRBV6-2/TRBV6-3|14|once
CASSYSAIPYEQYF
>TRBV18|14|NA
CASSPYGVPYEQYF
>TRBV7-2|13|NA
CASSAGTSGILFF
>TRBV2|12|few
CASTGGNSPLHF
>TRBV11-2|17|NA
CASSSRHPIATNEKLFF
>TRBV29-1|13|NA
CSVMAGFDQPQHF
>TRBV18|13|NA
CASSLQGGYGYTF
>TRBV7-9|12|NA
CASSRSTDTQYF
>TRBV7-9|16|NA
CASSGKRGGVKNIQYF
>TRBV7-9|14|NA
CASSLASSNQPQHF
>TRBV18|14|NA
CASSPGTGTYGYTF
>TRBV6-1|18|NA
CASSEALGGGTANTEAFF
>TRBV4-2|13|NA
CASSQEAPGGYTF
>TRBV6-2/TRBV6-3|19|NA
CASSSGGTGGLASYNEQFF
>TRBV5-5|14|once
CASSVTLGGSPLHF
>TRBV7-2|13|NA
CASSLKGDGTQYF
>TRBV2|14|NA
CASSGGLAYNEQFF
>TRBV30|11|NA
CAWSTGTSYTF
>TRBV20-1|10|few
CSARVTEAFF
>TRBV7-9|14|NA
CASSHPGTAYGYTF
>TRBV19|15|NA
CASSIIWTGRTEAFF
>TRBV15|12|once
CATSRDLGEQYF
>TRBV7-9|13|NA
CASSFGGRDGYTF
>TRBV25-1|12|NA
CASSDVYKEQYF
>TRBV27|15|NA
CASSSGGYSNQPQHF
>TRBV19|13|NA
CASSINFRGEQFF
>TRBV3-1/TRBV3-2|13|NA
CATNQQATDTQYF
>TRBV19|13|NA
CASRDSPNQPQHF
>TRBV28|16|NA
CASEGLAGRRSYEQYF
>TRBV6-5|14|NA
CASRTSGSSDTQYF
>TRBV3-1/TRBV3-2|12|NA
CASSHLSNEQYF
>TRBV2|14|NA
CASSRQGVLTEAFF
>TRBV29-1|11|NA
CSVWTNYGYTF